This paragraph covers one TCR beta chain sequence. No cognate antigen has been identified for it. Within one base of it there is no much larger clone, and no base qualities were kept. Using the deep immunoSEQ assay, TCR CDR3 regions were amplified from genomic DNA by multiplex PCR. Extracted genomic DNA from each cell subset was distributed evenly across all wells of several immunoSEQ 96-well plates, and each plate was treated as a replicate. Each replicate PCR for sorted subsets received 150 to 250 ng genomic DNA, equal to tens of thousands of T cell genomes. Purified libraries were quantified with a Qubit 3.0 fluorometer, sized on a Bioanalyzer 2100, and re-quantified with the KAPA Library Quantification kit. A separate single-read 150-cycle Illumina NextSeq 550 flow cell was used to sequence each immunoSEQ 96-well plate. In the authors' own workflow: Because only junctional sequences without quality scores were contained in the immunoSEQ output, filtering matching that applied to full-length reads could not be performed. Sequences were annotated with PyIR, a Python wrapper for IgBLAST v1.9, using IMGT germline references to assign V/J genes and CDR3. Reads were removed for weak V/J assignments (E-value above 1e-6), missing CDR3, stop codons, out-of-frame junctions, or ambiguous translated residues. V3J clonotypes were defined by identical inferred V gene, J gene, and CDR3 amino acid sequence. Percentage overlap between repertoires was calculated by dividing the number of shared unique clonotypes by the size of the smaller repertoire. RTK rarefaction, the Chao1 estimator, and Recon v2.1 estimates of unobserved clonotypes were used to assess repertoire richness. Generation probabilities were computed with OLGA for all TCRbeta clonotypes obtained by the gDNA method from several donors. Imported from immuneACCESS, the table was reduced by TCRdb to in-frame sequences with V and J called. These copies leave out some clones; in studies compared against another copy, an unresolved V gene accounts for under half, and the cause of the remainder is not known. The V and J calls and clone size come from that table; D and trimming were worked out from the DNA. The sample profile shows under 1,900,000 clones; about 98.5% of them were found once. The ten largest clones add up to roughly 0.36% of the sample.

The data were taken from a study of shared clonotypes between healthy human individuals (dated by TCRdb to 2018 to 2021). In the study overall: The cohort included a few men and a couple of women between 18 and 49 years of age. For each donor, three plates each were used for CD4 naive and CD4 memory, two plates were used for CD8 naive, and one plate was used for CD8 memory. Blood TCR repertoires of a handful of healthy adults were deeply sequenced to estimate repertoire size and the extent of clonotype sharing between individuals. Different laboratories and diverse techniques were used to prepare libraries and sequence TCR repertoires, to increase sequencing depth and limit assay-specific biases. Leukapheresis yielded between about 0.94 and 8.9 billion PBMCs per donor.

Counted from cysteine to phenylalanine, this CDR3 has 16 amino acids. Only the CDR3 region is kept as DNA, spanning 48 bases read in frame from base 1. Trimming removed 5 bases from V and 0 bases from J; the gene matches leave 6 bases unexplained. CDR1 and CDR2, per the germline V gene, are KGHSH and LQKENI. General findings and caveats noted by the study authors: Pairwise subsampling led to the expectation that sequencing depth would affect the degree of clonotype sharing among donors. Even with the large sequencing depth, rarefaction of the sorted-subset datasets indicated that sequencing was incomplete. Across four donors, about 4.5% of naive CD4, approximately 3.6% of naive CD8, approximately 2.5% of memory CD4, and approximately 0.4% of memory CD8 clonotypes were shared. Clonotypes shared by all four sorted-subset donors showed higher generation probabilities than non-shared clonotypes. Estimated clonotype richness was generally larger for naive than for memory subsets. Sampling was limited to blood, and TCR repertoires in tissue likely differ from TCR repertoires in blood. The genetic and exposure-history diversity represented was limited by the small number of donors.

The donors were healthy, HIV-negative adults who had no recently reported acute infections or vaccinations. Only Caucasian adults living in Nashville, Tennessee, USA were represented among the donors. CD4+ T cells were enriched by magnetic negative selection; naive cells were then positively selected on CD45RA, and the negative fraction formed the memory subset. After blood collection by leukapheresis, PBMCs were isolated using Ficoll-Histopaque density gradient centrifugation and then cryopreserved in the vapor phase of liquid nitrogen. Analytical flow cytometry was used to check the purity and quantity of every magnetically sorted T cell population. Genomic DNA was isolated from every sorted fraction and measured by UV absorbance on a Nanodrop 2000c.

The sequenced sample was naive CD4+ T cells sorted from blood. The cell subset or site tag for this specimen amounts to: CD45RA+ positively selected. The rearranged segments are TRBV18 and TRBJ2-2, with 7 bases aligning to TRBD1. The clonotype was recovered from a man under 40 in good health. The nucleotides read TGTGCCAGCTCAACCCAGGGACAGCCGAACACCGGGGAGCTGTTTTTT. This translates into CASSTQGQPNTGELFF.